The 18 T cell receptor beta chains presented below share a single source sample, sequenced in a study of quantifying T cell responses using KT2 cells. At the level of the study: Reverse transcription used primers in the TCR alpha and beta constant regions.

Each cDNA got a UMI-containing oligo ligated at its 3' end. First-round PCR used three to five cycles and beta primers RC1.1 and RC1.2 covering TRBC1 and TRBC2. One entry per CDR3 protein results from TCRdb running MiXCR on the UMI-ligation and nested PCR reads. Here the sample spans tens of thousands of distinct CDR3 sequences, around 12% being singletons. The sample consisted of PBMCs spiked with cells of the T cell clone KT2. These receptors were obtained from a human donor.

This chain connects TRBV7-2 to TRBJ2-2; D remains unclear. This CDR3 is 15 amino acids long. Germline loops: CDR1 SGHTA, CDR2 FQGNSA. V lost 4 bases, J lost 1 base, and 10 bases lay in between. In DNA form, the CDR3 reads TGTGCCAGCAGCTGGGGATCGATGAACACCGGGGAGCTGTTTTTT. Protein: CASSWGSMNTGELFF.

The V call is TRBV19, the J call TRBJ2-7, with D maybe TRBD2 (6 bases). The CDR3 consists of 14 residues. Trimming took 6 bases from V and 0 from J, leaving 12 bases between them. Germline assignment: CDR1 LNHDA and CDR2 SQIVND (reference sequence). The CDR3 bases are TGTGCCAGTAGCCCAGGGAGGAACTCCTACGAGCAGTACTTC. It specifies CASSPGRNSYEQYF. The full variable domain, rest sourced from reference TRBV19 and TRBJ2-7, is DGGITQSPKYLFRKEGQNVTLSCEQNLNHDAMYWYRQDPGQGLRLIYYSQIVNDFQKGDIAEGYSVSREKKESFPLTVTSAQKNPTAFYLCASSPGRNSYEQYFGPGTRLTVT.

The sample holds a few counts of this clonotype. The chain couples TRBV12-3 or TRBV12-4 to TRBJ2-7, with D perhaps TRBD1 (5 bases). The CDR3 loop spans 17 amino acids. The germline V and J ends were trimmed by 5 bases and 4 bases, with 24 bases remaining between them. This CDR3 is CASSKFTLDSYSYEQYF. CDR3 bases: TGTGCCAGCAGTAAATTTACCCTTGACAGCTACTCGTACGAGCAGTACTTC.

The chain combines TRBV30 with TRBJ2-3, with 8 positions matching TRBD2. V dropped 1 base and J dropped 9; count of bases not matched to a gene: 6. The CDR3 covers 13 residues. The germline gives CDR1 GTSNPN, CDR2 SVGIG (reference sequence). CDR3 coding DNA: TGTGCCTGGAGTGATTCCGGGACTAGGACGCAGTATTTT. It specifies CAWSDSGTRTQYF.

The table lists this clonotype with a few counts. V and J are TRBV11-3 and TRBJ1-2; D is unresolved. This CDR3 contains 13 residues. The germline V and J ends were trimmed by 5 bases and 4 bases, with 11 bases remaining between them. Germline V gives CDR1 SGHNT, CDR2 YENEEA. CDR3 nucleotides: TGTGCCAGCAGCCTGGGATCCGGCTATGGCTACACCTTC. This encodes CASSLGSGYGYTF.

This clonotype was seen only a few times. The chain carries TRBV3-1 and TRBJ1-1; a weak D match, TRBD1 (6 bases). Per the germline V gene, CDR1 is LGHDT and CDR2 is YNNKEL (reference sequence). The CDR3 is made up of 15 amino acids. The ends were cut back, 1 base at V and 4 bases at J, with 13 bases in the middle. CDR3 DNA sequence: TGTGCCAGCAGCCAAGGTCCGGTGGGGGCCACTGAAGCTTTCTTT. This gives the protein CASSQGPVGATEAFF. Filled out from reference TRBV3-1 and TRBJ1-1, the complete variable domain reads DTAVSQTPKYLVTQMGNDKSIKCEQNLGHDTMYWYKQDSKKFLKIMFSYNNKELIINETVPNRFSPKSPDKAHLNLHINSLELGDSAVYFCASSQGPVGATEAFFGQGTRLTVV.

This clonotype was recorded at least ten times. The CDR3 DNA sequence: TGTGCCACCAGTGACAGAAGCGATCGGAGCACAGATACGCAGTATTTT. Protein: CATSDRSDRSTDTQYF. This chain connects TRBV24-1 to TRBJ2-3; no clear D. V was trimmed by 4 bases and J by 0 bases, leaving 13 bases between them. Germline V CDR1 and CDR2: KGHDR, SFDVKD. The CDR3 spans 16 residues.

In its sample, this clonotype ranks as medium-sized. The V and J genes are TRBV24-1 and TRBJ2-2; TRBD2 might be the D (5 bases). The CDR3 extends over 14 amino acids. V gave up 1 base and J gave up 3 bases, with 5 bases separating them. Germline V lookup: CDR1 KGHDR, CDR2 SFDVKD. The CDR3 reads CATSDLADTGELFF. DNA for the CDR3: TGTGCCACCAGTGATTTAGCGGACACCGGGGAGCTGTTTTTT.

About this clonotype: This may come from a read error, since a much larger clone is one base off. The rearrangement uses TRBV12-3 or TRBV12-4 and TRBJ1-1, with a tentative D call TRBD1 (5 bases). The CDR3 totals 15 residues. The V end lost 3 bases, the J end lost 3 bases, and 14 bases lay between the germline ends. CDR3 bases: TGTGCCAGCAGTTTGACTCAGCCCAGGGACACTGAAGCTTTCTTT. This translates into CASSLTQPRDTEAFF.

The chain couples TRBV7-2 to TRBJ2-3; TRBD1 is a possible D gene (6 bases). Germline V CDR1 and CDR2: SGHTA, FQGNSA. V lost 7 bases, J lost 11 bases, and 16 bases lay in between. The CDR3 loop spans 12 amino acids. CDR3 region: CASNIGQIRQYF. In DNA form, the CDR3 reads TGTGCCAGCAACATCGGACAGATTAGGCAGTATTTT.

This sequence joins TRBV10-3 and TRBJ2-1; 8 nucleotides match TRBD2. The V gene's germline CDR1 is ENHRY and CDR2 SYGVKD. This CDR3 has 14 residues. V lost 11 bases to trimming and J lost 7 bases; unmatched junction nucleotides: 13. The CDR3: CAARPSGRRNEQFF. The CDR3 DNA sequence: TGTGCCGCGCGCCCCAGCGGGAGACGGAATGAGCAGTTCTTC.

This clonotype was picked up a small number of times. This chain links TRBV20-1 with TRBJ2-3, with D possibly being TRBD2 (6 bases). CDR1 and CDR2 from the germline V gene are DFQATT and SNEGSKA (reference sequence). CDR3 length: 14 residues. The V and J ends lost 6 bases and 3 bases respectively, with 16 bases between them. The CDR3 nucleotides read TGCAGTGCCGGGACCCGGGGGTGGACAGATACGCAGTATTTT. Translating it yields CSAGTRGWTDTQYF.

V usage is TRBV24-1 and J usage is TRBJ2-7, with D tentatively TRBD1 or TRBD2 (5 bases each). CDR1 KGHDR and CDR2 SFDVKD come from the germline V gene. Between the trimmed V and J ends, which lost 3 bases and 6 bases, there was a span of 8 bases. This CDR3 region has 12 residues. CDR3: CATSDGTLEQYF. The CDR3 nucleotides read TGTGCCACCAGTGATGGGACGCTCGAGCAGTACTTC.

This clonotype occurred many times. The chain carries TRBV4-2 and TRBJ2-1; 10 positions match TRBD1. Germline assignment: CDR1 LGHNA and CDR2 YNFKEQ. CDR3 length: 17 residues. The V segment lost 0 bases and the J segment 10 bases; nucleotides outside the gene matches: 12. As DNA, the CDR3 is TGTGCCAGCAGCCAAGATCTAGGGACAGGGGTCCCTTGGGAGCAGTTCTTC. As protein: CASSQDLGTGVPWEQFF.

This chain uses TRBV20-1 with TRBJ1-4; D call uncertain. Germline-derived CDR1 and CDR2 are DFQATT and SNEGSKA (reference sequence). This CDR3 region has 15 residues. Trimming stripped 0 bases from V and 4 bases from J, with 12 bases between. DNA of the CDR3: TGCAGTGCTAGAGATCTCTGGCGGAGTAATGAAAAACTGTTTTTT. This gives the protein CSARDLWRSNEKLFF.

The chain links TRBV6-4 to TRBJ2-1, with 9 bases lining up with TRBD2. The CDR3 has 14 amino acids. The trim removed 3 bases at V and 9 bases at J, leaving 6 bases unmatched. Per the germline V gene, CDR1 is MRHNA and CDR2 is SNTAGT. This CDR3 reads CASSEGGGAGEQFF. As DNA, the CDR3 is TGTGCCAGCAGTGAGGGCGGGGGGGCCGGTGAGCAGTTCTTC.

The V and J genes are TRBV30 and TRBJ2-1; no clear D. There are 15 residues in the CDR3. V dropped 0 bases and J dropped 5 bases, with 14 bases sitting between them. The germline gives CDR1 GTSNPN, CDR2 SVGIG (reference sequence). CDR3 residues: CAWSVPSRRDNEQFF. In DNA form, the CDR3 reads TGTGCCTGGAGTGTACCCTCCCGCAGAGACAATGAGCAGTTCTTC.

This clonotype has at least ten counts. The chain combines TRBV6-5 with TRBJ2-7; the D gene is possibly TRBD1 (5 bases). Trimming cost V 2 bases and J 3 bases, with 11 bases left between them. The CDR3 has 14 amino acids. Germline V gene lookup returns CDR1 MNHEY and CDR2 SVGAGI. The CDR3, as DNA: TGTGCCAGCAGTTACACCCCCGACAGCTACGAGCAGTACTTC. It specifies CASSYTPDSYEQYF.